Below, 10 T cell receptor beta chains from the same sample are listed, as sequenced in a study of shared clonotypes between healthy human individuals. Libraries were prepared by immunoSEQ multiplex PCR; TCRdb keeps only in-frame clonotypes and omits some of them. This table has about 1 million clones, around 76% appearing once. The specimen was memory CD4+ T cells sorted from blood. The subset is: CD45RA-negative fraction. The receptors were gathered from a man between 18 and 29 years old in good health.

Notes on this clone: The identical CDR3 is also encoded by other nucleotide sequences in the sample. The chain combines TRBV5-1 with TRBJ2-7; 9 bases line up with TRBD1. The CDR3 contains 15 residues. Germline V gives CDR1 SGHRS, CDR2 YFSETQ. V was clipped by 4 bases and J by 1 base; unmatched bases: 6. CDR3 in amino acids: CASSLGGTGSYEQYF. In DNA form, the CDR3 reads TGCGCCAGCAGCCTGGGAGGGACAGGGTCCTACGAGCAGTACTTC.

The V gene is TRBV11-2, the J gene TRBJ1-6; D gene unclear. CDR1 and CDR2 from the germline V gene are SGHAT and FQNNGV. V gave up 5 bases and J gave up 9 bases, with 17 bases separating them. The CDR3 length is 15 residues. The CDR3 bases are TGTGCCAGCAGCGCCGGGTGGGGTACTGGTTCACCCCTCCACTTT. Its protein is CASSAGWGTGSPLHF. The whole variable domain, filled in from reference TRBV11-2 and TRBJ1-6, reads EAGVAQSPRYKIIEKRQSVAFWCNPISGHATLYWYQQILGQGPKLLIQFQNNGVVDDSQLPKDRFSAERLKGVDSTLKIQPAKLEDSAVYLCASSAGWGTGSPLHFGNGTRLTVT.

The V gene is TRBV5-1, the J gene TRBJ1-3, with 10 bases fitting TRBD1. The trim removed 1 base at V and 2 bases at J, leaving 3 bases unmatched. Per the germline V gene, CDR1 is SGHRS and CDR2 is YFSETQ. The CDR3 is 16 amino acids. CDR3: CASSLPGTGAGNTIYF. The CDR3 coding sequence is TGCGCCAGCAGCTTGCCCGGGACAGGGGCTGGAAACACCATATATTTT.

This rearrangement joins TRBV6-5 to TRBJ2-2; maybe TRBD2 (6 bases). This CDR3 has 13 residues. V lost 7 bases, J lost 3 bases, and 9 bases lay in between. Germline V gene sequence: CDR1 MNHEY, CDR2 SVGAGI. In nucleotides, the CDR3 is TGTGCCAGCATGGGGGGTTACACCGGGGAGCTGTTTTTT. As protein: CASMGGYTGELFF.

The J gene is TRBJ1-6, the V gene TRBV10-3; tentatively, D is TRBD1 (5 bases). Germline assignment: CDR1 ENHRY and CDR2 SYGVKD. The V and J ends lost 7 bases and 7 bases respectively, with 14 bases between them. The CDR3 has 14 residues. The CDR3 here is CAITRTWRNSPLHF. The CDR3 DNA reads TGTGCCATCACCCGGACATGGAGGAATTCACCCCTCCACTTT.

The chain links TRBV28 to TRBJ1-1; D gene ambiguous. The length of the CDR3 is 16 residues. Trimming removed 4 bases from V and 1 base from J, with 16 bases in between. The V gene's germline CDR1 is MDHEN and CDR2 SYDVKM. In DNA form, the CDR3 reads TGTGCCAGCAGTTCCAGTCGGGTCAAAAAGAACACTGAAGCTTTCTTT. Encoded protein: CASSSSRVKKNTEAFF.

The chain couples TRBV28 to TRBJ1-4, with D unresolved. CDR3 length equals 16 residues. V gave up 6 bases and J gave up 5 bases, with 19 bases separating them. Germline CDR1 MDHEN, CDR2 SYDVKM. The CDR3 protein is CASRRSGPLINEKLFF. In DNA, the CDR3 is TGTGCCAGCAGGCGATCCGGGCCCCTGATAAATGAAAAACTGTTTTTT.

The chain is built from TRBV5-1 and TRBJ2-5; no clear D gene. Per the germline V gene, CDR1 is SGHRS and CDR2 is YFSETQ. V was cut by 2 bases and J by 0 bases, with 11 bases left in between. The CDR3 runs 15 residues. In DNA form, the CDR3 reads TGCGCCAGCAGCTTTCTCATGGGCAACCAAGAGACCCAGTACTTC. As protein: CASSFLMGNQETQYF.

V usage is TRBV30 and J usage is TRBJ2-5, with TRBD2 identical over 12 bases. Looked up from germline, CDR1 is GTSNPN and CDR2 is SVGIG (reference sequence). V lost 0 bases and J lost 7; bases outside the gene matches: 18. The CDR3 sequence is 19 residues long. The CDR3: CAWSVRTSGVNPTSLTQYF. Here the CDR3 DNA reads TGTGCCTGGAGTGTCCGGACTAGCGGGGTTAATCCAACCAGTTTGACCCAGTACTTC. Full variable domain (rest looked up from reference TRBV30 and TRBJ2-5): SQTIHQWPATLVQPVGSPLSLECTVEGTSNPNLYWYRQAAGRGLQLLFYSVGIGQISSEVPQNLSASRPQDRQFILSSKKLLLSDSGFYLCAWSVRTSGVNPTSLTQYFGPGTRLLVL.

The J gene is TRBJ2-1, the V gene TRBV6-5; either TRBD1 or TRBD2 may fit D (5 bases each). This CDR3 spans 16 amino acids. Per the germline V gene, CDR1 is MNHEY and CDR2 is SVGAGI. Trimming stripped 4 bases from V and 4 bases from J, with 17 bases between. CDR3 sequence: CASSSEGSSLYNEQFF. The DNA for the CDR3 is TGTGCCAGCAGTTCTGAGGGGAGCAGCCTATACAATGAGCAGTTCTTC.